These 6 T cell receptor beta chains came from one sample sequenced in a study of CD8 T cells in Susac syndrome. An input of about 0.45 to 1 ug of RNA was subjected to reverse transcription using random hexamers. TCRdb re-derived calls from the immunoSEQ multiplex PCR reads in MiXCR, one entry per CDR3 protein. Of around 200,000 distinct CDR3 sequences in the sample, roughly 94% are singletons; the top ten hold approximately 0.094%. Sequenced input: CD4+ T cells from PBMCs. These receptor sequences come from a human donor in good health.

The chain has TRBV3-1 and TRBJ1-1; tentatively, D is TRBD1 (5 bases). Trimming left V 1 base short and J 10 bases short, with 13 bases between. Germline V gene lookup returns CDR1 LGHDT and CDR2 YNNKEL (reference sequence). The CDR3 is 13 amino acids. The CDR3 DNA is TGTGCCAGCAGCCAAGCGGGACCCACGGGAGCTTTCTTT. This translates into CASSQAGPTGAFF.

The rearrangement joins TRBV20-1 to TRBJ1-2, with TRBD1 as a possible D gene (5 bases). Germline values: CDR1 DFQATT, CDR2 SNEGSKA (reference sequence). V was shortened by 6 bases and J by 7 bases, with 21 bases between the two germline ends. This CDR3 contains 14 residues. The CDR3 reads CSATWGGVRGGYTF. CDR3 DNA: TGCAGTGCAACGTGGGGCGGGGTTCGCGGTGGCTACACCTTC.

CDR3 DNA sequence: TGTGCCAGCTCACCGGTGGCAGGGTCCACAGATACGCAGTATTTT. This translates into CASSPVAGSTDTQYF. The rearrangement uses TRBV18 and TRBJ2-3, with a weak D call TRBD1 (5 bases). Germline V gives CDR1 KGHSH, CDR2 LQKENI. The CDR3 runs to 15 residues. The ends were cut back, 3 bases at V and 2 bases at J, with 12 bases in the middle.

The rearrangement uses TRBV6-2 or TRBV6-3 and TRBJ2-7, with D perhaps TRBD1 (6 bases). This CDR3 region has 13 residues. The V and J ends lost 8 bases and 1 base respectively, with 12 bases between them. Germline-derived CDR1 and CDR2 are MNHEY and SVGEGT. CDR3 nucleotide sequence: TGTGCCAGCTGGGACATCTTTTCCTACGAGCAGTACTTC. It specifies CASWDIFSYEQYF.

The chain has TRBV9 and TRBJ2-1, with 8 positions matching TRBD2. This CDR3 has 18 residues. V shed 0 bases and J 5 bases; nucleotides not matched to a gene: 13. Germline values: CDR1 SGDLS, CDR2 YYNGEE. CDR3 nucleotide sequence: TGTGCCAGCAGCGTAGGTCCATTGAGAGGACTAGCAGACAATGAGCAGTTCTTC. It yields the protein CASSVGPLRGLADNEQFF. Together with reference TRBV9 and TRBJ2-1, the CDR3 gives the full variable domain: DSGVTQTPKHLITATGQRVTLRCSPRSGDLSVYWYQQSLDQGLQFLIQYYNGEERAKGNILERFSAQQFPDLHSELNLSSLELGDSALYFCASSVGPLRGLADNEQFFGPGTRLTVL.

The chain is built from TRBV21-1 and TRBJ2-1; no check of the table's D call, TRBD1, against the DNA was made. TRBV21-1 is given as a pseudogene. The CDR3 runs 15 residues. The CDR3 spells CASSKVGQGPHEQFF. DNA for the CDR3: TGTGCCAGCAGCAAAGTCGGACAGGGTCCCCATGAGCAGTTCTTC.